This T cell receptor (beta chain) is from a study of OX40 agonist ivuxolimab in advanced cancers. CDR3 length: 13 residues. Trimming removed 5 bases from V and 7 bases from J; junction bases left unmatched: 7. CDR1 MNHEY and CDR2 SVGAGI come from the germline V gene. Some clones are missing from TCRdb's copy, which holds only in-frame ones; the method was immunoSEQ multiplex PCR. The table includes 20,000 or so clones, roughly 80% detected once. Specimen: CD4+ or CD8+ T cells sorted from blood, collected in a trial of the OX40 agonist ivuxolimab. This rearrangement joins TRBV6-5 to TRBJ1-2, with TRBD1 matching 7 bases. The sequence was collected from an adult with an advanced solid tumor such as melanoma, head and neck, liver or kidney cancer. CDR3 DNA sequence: TGTGCCAGCAGTCCCTTGAGACAGGGTGGCTACACCTTC. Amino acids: CASSPLRQGGYTF.